This T cell receptor beta chain was obtained from a study of cytomegalovirus exposure and HLA in healthy donors (dated by TCRdb to 2015 to 2018). With regard to the full study: An earlier analysis of approximately 600 of the donors reported roughly 300 Gb of sequence data and roughly 110 million unique TCR beta sequences from about 179 million T cells. Roughly 5 DR-DQ haplotypes were handled as single units for association and clustering, since linkage in the cohort was strong. Typing coverage varied by locus: about 620-630 donors for A, B, C, DRB1 and DQB1; 500 to 550 for DQA1; approximately 610 for DPA1; about 450 for DPB1. A later analysis re-analyzed previously published TCR beta repertoires from 550 to 700 donors and added high-resolution HLA genotyping to study TCR occurrence patterns. The genetic ancestry cluster associated with self-reported Caucasian donors included around 76% of the 398 genotyped donors. All discovery cohort repertoires had been generated on a single sequencing platform. Besides the first cohort of some 670 subjects, a separate validation cohort made up of 120 different subjects was used. Donor age, sex, ethnicity and CMV serostatus were collected together with the repertoire data. An earlier analysis of fewer than 700 of the donors applied high-throughput TCR beta sequencing to assess whether each TCR beta V gene segment acted as functional or pseudogenic. Using immunosequencing, the study profiled T cell repertoires from 500 to 800 subjects and related those repertoires to cytomegalovirus serostatus. HLA typing included class I and class II loci at four-digit resolution. A later genetic analysis used genome-wide SNP genotypes for about 55% of the 666 donors, treating that subset as a discovery cohort. Approximately 310 gigabases of sequencing data and approximately 85 million unique TCR sequences were included in an early release covering roughly 600 HLA-typed donors. To predict cytomegalovirus infection status, the study brought together high-throughput TCR immunosequencing, statistical association of individual TCRs with disease status, and machine learning. Among a few hundred genotyped donors of the cohort, an average of around 240,000 unique TCR beta nucleotide sequences were sequenced per donor, roughly 18% of them non-productive. The later analysis used no new phenotypic data to find candidate immune exposures, relying instead on TCR beta sequences and their occurrence across donors. The aim of the study was to test whether cataloging public T cell receptors could identify signatures of past pathogen exposure. Here is what the overall study found, with its caveats: V-gene and J-gene trimming of TCR beta chains was associated with a missense DCLRE1C variant in a later genetic analysis, and the association was replicated in an independent cohort. Because some donors lacked HLA typing at each locus, the association tests relied only on the typed subset. Around 16 rarely observed V segments, including chromosome 9 orphons, were excluded from the earlier analysis of a few hundred of the donors because counts were too low. According to a later analysis, most CMV-associated TCR beta chains appeared to be HLA-restricted, and the HLA associations seemed to be driven largely by CMV exposure. It was suggested by the authors that the approach could potentially be generalized to other disease states and immunological phenotypes. A cluster of highly shared sequence variants was judged likely to represent a technical artifact of the sequencing pipeline. In a later analysis, HLA-associated TCR beta chains were found to be more clonally expanded and to have lower generation probabilities than equally common non-associated chains. An earlier analysis of approximately 570 of the donors showed that most TCR beta V segments appeared in productive rearrangements either about 90% or about 30% of the time, which broadly matched IMGT annotations. Some IMGT-functional V segments, including TRBV6-2 and TRBV6-3, could not be distinguished by the 87-base-pair reads and were therefore excluded. A later analysis found that TCR association rates varied across HLA loci, with DRB1 alleles showing the most associated TCRs and HLA-C alleles the fewest. A further reported finding was that TCR beta sequences accurately predicted the HLA-A and HLA-B alleles for most subjects in the first cohort. Roughly uniform sequencing depth across donors was assumed in presence/absence analyses, although this assumption may not hold. The classifier was reported to diagnose cytomegalovirus status with high specificity and sensitivity in both the original cohort and the validation cohort. Correlated functional status among segregating V segments might be attributable to linkage disequilibrium, but an unknown experimental factor could not be ruled out. Compared with the 666-donor mean, donors in an Asian-associated ancestry cluster had fewer N-insertions in productive TCRs, according to a later genetic analysis. CMV serostatus was the only immune exposure information available for the cohort. This cohort had only TCR beta chains sequenced, and the lack of alpha or paired-chain data limited which features could be detected. A later analysis associated about 17,000 TCR beta sequences with specific HLA alleles at a false discovery rate of 0.05. A total of 150 to 200 TCR beta chains were listed by the study as associated with cytomegalovirus. According to a later analysis, parvovirus B19, influenza, CMV and Epstein-Barr virus appeared linked to several top co-occurrence clusters. In vitro tests confirmed that a few of the cytomegalovirus-associated TCR beta chains recognize cytomegalovirus antigens. Across donors, most TCR sequences were observed very rarely, whereas some public TCRs were present in many individuals. When HLA alleles, especially DR and DQ, strongly co-occurred, attributing TCR associations to individual alleles was difficult.

The cohort consisted of 650 to 700 healthy bone marrow donors. Cohort members were all nominally healthy when sampled, although unrecorded immune exposures were likely present. The donor was CMV seronegative and belonged to the group of over 300 seronegative cohort members. Each donor provided a peripheral blood sample, and peripheral blood mononuclear cells were used for TCR beta sequencing. Genomic DNA was extracted from the blood cell samples with the Qiagen DNeasy Blood Extraction Kit. Library construction relied on the immunoSEQ multiplex PCR assay. A mixture of 60 forward primers for TCR Vbeta segments and 13 reverse primers for TCR Jbeta segments was used in the multiplex PCR. A multiplex PCR assay on genomic DNA amplified the CDR3 region of rearranged TCR beta genes. On the Illumina HiSeq System, the amplified TCR beta libraries were sequenced as 87-base-pair reads. The paper's data handling went like this. In a later analysis, roughly 80 million unique TCR beta chains were counted across the 650 to 750 repertoires, and around 11 million of these chains were shared by at least two donors. To remove PCR and sequencing errors, raw reads were error-corrected and collapsed into unique sequences using a nearest-neighbor algorithm that merged closely related sequences. To assign V, D and J gene segments, CDR3 sequences were aligned to IMGT reference sequences. Each retained sequence needed at least a six-nucleotide match to both a V gene segment and a J gene segment. Rearrangements were called productive when the CDR3 lacked stop codons and stayed in frame with V and J; all others were non-productive. Following IMGT convention, CDR3 was defined as the stretch from the second conserved V-encoded cysteine to the conserved J-encoded phenylalanine. The earlier analysis of 500 to 650 of the donors excluded any sequence lacking an unambiguous match to a single V gene segment. In an earlier analysis of several hundred of the donors, a V segment was called functional when productive rearrangements were above 56.7%, and segregating when the standard deviation between donors exceeded 5%. A statistical classification framework was developed to diagnose cytomegalovirus status using the catalog of TCR beta chain sequences. V and J gene assignment, in a later analysis, came from comparing TCR nucleotide sequences with IMGT/GENE-DB human TR gene sequences. In a later analysis, CDR3 sequences and most-parsimonious VDJ recombination scenarios were assigned using the TCRdist pipeline. A later analysis defined each TCR beta chain by its CDR3 amino acid sequence plus V-gene family, and excluded reads lacking a unique V-gene family. To address suspected cross-contamination and a sequencing artifact, a later analysis removed approximately 590 highly shared, low-generation-probability nucleotide sequences. In a later analysis, a clonal expansion index was calculated for each public chain from normalized within-repertoire ranks of inferred template counts. In a later analysis, generation probabilities were computed with a VDJ recombination model fitted to out-of-frame rearrangements, and the resulting probabilities were checked against IGoR. In a later analysis, TCR-TCR, TCR-HLA and TCR-CMV co-occurrence was scored with hypergeometric tests, and a repertoire-size bias correction was applied to TCR pairs. To estimate false discovery rates, a later analysis permuted the HLA or CMV assignments 20 times. In a later analysis, co-occurring TCRs were grouped with DBSCAN, and TCRdist sequence similarity was added when clustering was performed within HLA-allele-positive subsets. Repertoires with fewer than 30,000 or more than 120,000 public chains were left out of co-occurrence clustering, as were four to six repertoires with anomalous nucleotide sharing. TCRdb mirrors the immuneACCESS table, restricted to in-frame sequences. Some clones are absent from its copies; in checked studies, under half trace to an unresolved V gene, and the reason for the others is unknown. D and trimming come from the DNA, and the V and J calls and clone size come from that table. Within this sample are around 280,000 clones, with 70% to 90% of them counted one time only. Roughly 2.3% of the sample is held by the ten biggest clonotypes.

Concerning this clone: No cognate antigen has been identified for it. Base qualities are missing; no much larger clone stands one base away.

V lost 2 bases and J lost 3 bases, and the count of bases not matched to a germline gene is 11. From a lookup of the germline V gene, CDR1 and CDR2 are SNHLY and FYNNEI. Reading from cysteine to phenylalanine, the CDR3 counts 17 amino acids. The only DNA kept is the CDR3, 51 bases in frame from the first base. Sequenced sample: PBMCs. Recombination linked TRBV2 to TRBJ2-7, and 9 junctional nucleotides match TRBD1. The receptor comes from a young woman in good health and CMV-seronegative. The CDR3 region reads CASSEFSLGQGNYEQYF. DNA sequence: TGTGCCAGCAGTGAATTTAGCTTGGGACAGGGCAACTACGAGCAGTACTTC.